This T cell receptor (beta chain) stems from a study of T-cell reconstitution after alpha-beta-depleted transplantation in children. TCRbeta library construction was performed incorporating unique molecular identifiers. TCRdb called the PCR reads again in MiXCR, with one record for every CDR3 protein. The profile shows hundreds of thousands of distinct CDR3 sequences, roughly 14% of them singletons. Study-level points and caveats: Several hundred expanded graft clones reportedly supplied alpha-beta T cells about two months after transplant. The main origin of T-cell counts and diversity one year after transplant was newly produced T cells. The high TCRbeta diversity at day 60 in some patients came from surviving recipient T cells and thymic progenitors.

The table lists this clonotype with many counts. Its antigen is not identified. The CDR3 runs 14 residues. Trimming removed 2 bases from V and 3 bases from J, with 11 bases in between. Specimen: PBMCs, collected before TCRalphabeta/CD19-depleted stem cell transplant. The J gene is TRBJ2-7, the V gene TRBV12-3 or TRBV12-4; tentative D call: TRBD2 (5 bases). This receptor was identified in a girl aged 2-15 years with congenital amegakaryocytic thrombocytopenia, due to receive a stem cell transplant. The CDR3 nucleotides read TGTGCCAGCAGTTTAAGATCGGGGAGCTACGAGCAGTACTTC. The encoded protein is CASSLRSGSYEQYF.